These 27 T cell receptor beta chains were all obtained from the same sample, sequenced in a study of blood T cells in healthy people across ages. Next came a second PCR, run for about 6 to 11 cycles, which used a sample-barcoded 5' primer along with a J-beta primer mix. TCRdb reprocessed the 5' RACE reads via MiXCR and lists one record per CDR3 protein. Of a few hundred thousand distinct CDR3 sequences listed, approximately 25% are singletons. The sequenced sample was blood. The receptors here all came from a woman in her 70s in good health.

Comment on this clonotype: A junction boundary mismatches the germline segment, possibly from a read error. The rearrangement uses TRBV5-1 and TRBJ1-1, with TRBD1 matching over 9 bases. The CDR3 spans 14 residues. Per germline, CDR1 SGHRS and CDR2 YFSETQ. The CDR3 bases are TGCGCCAGCAGGTTGGGACAGGGTAACACTGAAGCTTTCTTT. Its protein is CASRLGQGNTEAFF.

The CDR3 sequence is CASSQSLAGGQFF. DNA for the CDR3: TGTGCCAGCAGCCAGTCACTAGCGGGGGGCCAGTTCTTC. The chain employs TRBV3-1 and TRBJ2-1, with 12 bases lining up with TRBD2. CDR3 length: 13 residues. V lost 3 bases, J lost 13 bases, and 4 bases stayed unmatched. The germline CDR1 and CDR2 sequences are LGHDT and YNNKEL (reference sequence).

The CDR3 region has the DNA TGTGCCAGCAGCCCGTATACAGGGGATAATCAGCCCCAGCATTTT. Its protein product is CASSPYTGDNQPQHF. The V gene is TRBV7-2, the J gene TRBJ1-5, with 7 bases lining up with TRBD1. From germline, CDR1 is SGHTA and CDR2 FQGNSA. The CDR3 is 15 residues long. V shed 5 bases, J shed 4 bases, and the junction held 8 bases outside the gene matches.

This clonotype was seen a few times. The gene calls are TRBV5-1 and TRBJ2-5; D might be TRBD1 or TRBD2, each matching 5 bases. With the DNA end fitting TRBJ2-1 better, the J assignment may be wrong. Germline CDR1 reads SGHRS; CDR2 reads YFSETQ. CDR3 length: 16 amino acids. The CDR3 here is CASSLAGEGGRGEQFF. CDR3 in DNA: TGCGCCAGCAGCTTGGCCGGTGAGGGTGGTAGGGGTGAGCAGTTCTTC.

V is TRBV29-1 and J is TRBJ2-1; D possibly uses TRBD1 or TRBD2 (6 bases each). Trimming cost V 4 bases and J 4 bases, with 17 bases left between them. Germline loops: CDR1 SQVTM, CDR2 ANQGSEA. This CDR3 region has 15 residues. The CDR3 DNA sequence: TGCAGCGTTGTTGGGGGCGGGAACGGGTACAATGAGCAGTTCTTC. Translating it yields CSVVGGGNGYNEQFF.

J is TRBJ2-2 and V is TRBV12-3 or TRBV12-4; tentatively, D is TRBD1 (6 bases). There are 15 residues in the CDR3. V was shortened by 5 bases and J by 4 bases, with 14 bases between the two germline ends. The CDR3 reads CASSALTGSTGELFF. CDR3 DNA sequence: TGTGCCAGCAGTGCCCTCACAGGGTCCACCGGGGAGCTGTTTTTT.

This clonotype was seen only a few times. The junction does not match germline at one end; this may be a read error. V gene TRBV7-3 combines with J gene TRBJ2-1; 11 bases map to TRBD2. This CDR3 is 15 amino acids long. Germline CDR1 reads SGHTA; CDR2 reads FQGTGA. CDR3 DNA sequence: TGTGCCCGCAGCCCTCGACTAGCGGGGTCCAATGAGCAGTTCTTC. This codes for CARSPRLAGSNEQFF.

This rearrangement joins TRBV3-1 to TRBJ2-7, with TRBD1 as a possible D gene (5 bases). The V gene's germline CDR1 is LGHDT and CDR2 YNNKEL (reference sequence). Trimming took off 1 base at V and 6 bases at J, with 13 bases between the two ends. The CDR3 has 14 residues. The CDR3 coding sequence is TGTGCCAGCAGCCAAGGATGGCAGGGCCGCGAGCAGTACTTC. Its protein is CASSQGWQGREQYF.

This clonotype has a handful of counts. The CDR3 sequence: CASNLGSSYEQYF. The CDR3 DNA reads TGTGCCAGCAACCTAGGGAGTAGCTACGAGCAGTACTTC. The chain recombines TRBV12-3 or TRBV12-4 with TRBJ2-7; weak D call: TRBD2 (5 bases). The CDR3 length is 13 residues. The V end was cut by 7 bases, the J end by 3 bases, with 13 bases between.

The genes are TRBV20-1 and TRBJ2-1; possibly TRBD1 for D (6 bases). The J call may be faulty, since TRBJ2-5 better matches the DNA end. CDR1 and CDR2 (germline): DFQATT, SNEGSKA (reference sequence). The CDR3 is 14 residues long. DNA of the CDR3: TGCAGTGCTAGGGAGACAGGCATACAAGAGACCCAGTACTTC. The encoded protein is CSARETGIQETQYF.

This chain joins TRBV10-3 and TRBJ2-5; tentatively, D is TRBD2 (6 bases). From germline, CDR1 is ENHRY and CDR2 SYGVKD. The CDR3 is 13 residues long. V dropped 3 bases and J dropped 5 bases, with 10 bases sitting between them. Here the CDR3 reads CAISDSSAETQYF. CDR3 sequence (DNA): TGTGCCATCAGTGATTCTAGCGCGGAGACCCAGTACTTC.

The table lists this clonotype with a few counts. The gene calls are TRBV3-1 and TRBJ2-5; D is unresolved. Germline CDR1 is LGHDT and CDR2 is YNNKEL (reference sequence). V shed 3 bases and J shed 7 bases, with 9 bases lying between them. The CDR3 spans 12 residues. The chain's CDR3 is CASSQEYWTQYF. CDR3 nucleotides: TGTGCCAGCAGCCAGGAATACTGGACCCAGTACTTC.

V is TRBV12-3 or TRBV12-4 and J is TRBJ2-2, with 9 bases aligning to TRBD1. Germline trimming cut 5 bases from V and 5 bases from J; bases unmatched to any gene: 6. The CDR3 consists of 15 residues. CDR3 loop: CASSAQGAQTGELFF. Written as DNA, the CDR3 is TGTGCCAGCAGTGCACAGGGGGCGCAAACCGGGGAGCTGTTTTTT.

The rearrangement joins TRBV5-1 to TRBJ2-5; 11 nucleotides match TRBD1. Germline-derived CDR1 and CDR2 are SGHRS and YFSETQ. V shed 4 bases and J 0 bases; nucleotides not matched to a gene: 5. This CDR3 is 16 amino acids long. The CDR3 nucleotides are TGCGCCAGCAGCGGAGGGACAGGGGGGTACCAAGAGACCCAGTACTTC. Amino acids: CASSGGTGGYQETQYF.

This sequence joins TRBV6-5 and TRBJ2-1; D uncertain. CDR3 length: 13 amino acids. Trimming took off 2 bases at V and 4 bases at J, with 6 bases between the two ends. CDR1 MNHEY and CDR2 SVGAGI come from the germline V gene. This CDR3 is CASSYHTYNEQFF. In DNA, the CDR3 is TGTGCCAGCAGTTACCATACATACAATGAGCAGTTCTTC.

This clonotype was counted a few times. This chain uses TRBV9 with TRBJ1-2; D ambiguous. Trimming left V 2 bases short and J 0 bases short, with 14 bases between. The CDR3 extends over 16 amino acids. The germline CDR1 and CDR2 sequences are SGDLS and YYNGEE. The CDR3 loop reads CASSVGNRFPNYGYTF. The CDR3 DNA is TGTGCCAGCAGCGTGGGGAACAGATTTCCTAACTATGGCTACACCTTC.

As to this clonotype: No conserved phenylalanine or tryptophan ends this CDR3, so it is likely a read error. The V gene is TRBV29-1, the J gene TRBJ1-1; no definite D call. The CDR3 spans 12 residues. Germline values: CDR1 SQVTM, CDR2 ANQGSEA. The V and J ends lost 6 bases and 3 bases respectively, with 11 bases between them. CDR3 amino acids: CSVARGDTEAFL. The CDR3 DNA reads TGCAGCGTCGCCCGTGGGGACACTGAAGCTTTCCTT.

The rearrangement uses TRBV20-1 and TRBJ2-3, with TRBD2 matching over 11 bases. CDR3 length equals 14 residues. The trim removed 5 bases at V and 3 bases at J, leaving 4 bases unmatched. The germline V gene has CDR1 DFQATT and CDR2 SNEGSKA (reference sequence). CDR3 DNA: TGCAGTGCTGCTCTAGCGGGGGGTACAGATACGCAGTATTTT. This codes for CSAALAGGTDTQYF.

J is TRBJ2-3 and V is TRBV30, with D possibly TRBD1 on 6 matching bases. Germline V gene sequence: CDR1 GTSNPN, CDR2 SVGIG (reference sequence). The CDR3 is 13 amino acids. V was trimmed by 3 bases and J by 4 bases, leaving 11 bases between them. In nucleotides, the CDR3 is TGTGCCTGGAGACAGGGAGCATCAGATACGCAGTATTTT. It encodes CAWRQGASDTQYF.

This clonotype was counted between two and nine times. V is TRBV6-6 and J is TRBJ2-5; 7 bases line up with TRBD2. J was trimmed by 6 bases and V by 5 bases; bases with no gene match: 12. Germline V CDR1 and CDR2: MNHNY, SVGAGI (reference sequence). This CDR3 contains 15 residues. DNA of the CDR3: TGTGCCAGCAGTACCTCAGCGGGGTGGGGAAAGACCCAGTACTTC. Protein product: CASSTSAGWGKTQYF.

This clonotype showed up just a few times. The V and J genes are TRBV5-1 and TRBJ2-1; 8 bases line up with TRBD2. The junction had 9 bases not matched to a gene; V was cut back by 4 bases and J by 6 bases. Germline V gene sequence: CDR1 SGHRS, CDR2 YFSETQ. The length of the CDR3 is 15 residues. The CDR3 protein is CASSPQGLVVNEQFF. The CDR3 nucleotides are TGCGCCAGCAGCCCCCAGGGACTAGTAGTCAATGAGCAGTTCTTC.

This sequence joins TRBV6-1 and TRBJ1-1, with 7 bases aligning to TRBD1. Germline CDR1 and CDR2: MNHNS and SASEGT. V was pared by 6 bases and J by 9 bases, with 10 bases of the junction left unmatched. The CDR3 length is 13 residues. The CDR3: CASRKSRGLKAFF. Written as DNA, the CDR3 is TGTGCCAGCAGGAAATCGAGGGGGCTAAAAGCTTTCTTT.

The chain recombines TRBV24-1 with TRBJ2-4; tentatively, D is TRBD1 or TRBD2 (6 bases each). V was cut by 3 bases and J by 1 base, with 18 bases left in between. CDR1 is KGHDR, CDR2 SFDVKD, per germline. The CDR3 length is 18 residues. The CDR3 reads CATSDPLTGAIAKNIQYF. In nucleotides, the CDR3 is TGTGCCACCAGTGATCCACTGACGGGGGCCATTGCCAAAAACATTCAGTACTTC.

The V and J genes are TRBV5-1 and TRBJ2-5, with D perhaps being TRBD1 or TRBD2 (5 bases each). V gave up 4 bases and J gave up 5 bases, with 15 bases separating them. There are 14 residues in the CDR3. From germline, CDR1 is SGHRS and CDR2 YFSETQ. This CDR3 is CASSTRDGFETQYF. In DNA, the CDR3 is TGCGCCAGCAGCACCCGGGACGGATTTGAGACCCAGTACTTC.

The rearrangement uses TRBV5-1 and TRBJ1-4; D not certain. Trimming took off 1 base at V and 0 bases at J, with 7 bases between the two ends. The length of the CDR3 is 15 residues. CDR1 SGHRS and CDR2 YFSETQ come from the germline V gene. In DNA form, the CDR3 reads TGCGCCAGCAGCTTGATGGAACCAACTAATGAAAAACTGTTTTTT. Translated: CASSLMEPTNEKLFF.

This clonotype showed up just a few times. V usage is TRBV5-1 and J usage is TRBJ2-1; possible D gene TRBD1, 6 bases. V was shortened by 3 bases and J by 0 bases, with 10 bases between the two germline ends. The length of the CDR3 is 15 residues. Germline V gene data show CDR1 as SGHRS and CDR2 as YFSETQ. The CDR3 here is CASSWTDSSYNEQFF. The CDR3 DNA follows: TGCGCCAGCAGCTGGACGGACAGCTCCTACAATGAGCAGTTCTTC.

This clonotype showed up just once. The rearrangement joins TRBV7-4 to TRBJ2-5, with 8 bases lining up with TRBD2. J lost 5 bases, V lost 4 bases, and 24 bases had no gene match. The CDR3 is 20 residues long. Germline V gene sequence: CDR1 SGHVT, CDR2 SQSDAQ. CDR3 loop: CASSSKGRKRGTALRETQYF. CDR3 nucleotides: TGTGCCAGCAGCTCAAAAGGGAGAAAGCGGGGGACCGCTCTAAGGGAGACCCAGTACTTC.